These T cell receptor beta chains were read from a single sample in a study of T cell responses to AZD1222 COVID-19 vaccine. The protocol was immunoSEQ multiplex PCR, while the TCRdb copy is restricted to in-frame clones and leaves out a portion. In the table there are under 95,000 clones, around nine tenths of which are singletons. Sequences were derived from peripheral blood, sampled 28 days after the second AZD1222 dose. Receptors originate from an adult who received the AZD1222 COVID-19 vaccine. The CDR3 runs from the conserved cysteine through the conserved F or W. D genes are given only for firm matches. Clone size is not always given. Where it is, it says once, few, many or a class for expanded clones.

j_gene: TRBJ1-2
v_gene: TRBV28
d_gene: TRBD1
abundance: once
CDR3aa: CASSWTGGFDYGYTF
CDR3nt: TGTGCCAGCAGTTGGACAGGGGGCTTCGACTATGGCTACACCTTC

j_gene: TRBJ2-3
v_gene: TRBV9
d_gene: NA
abundance: NA
CDR3aa: CASSEPGTQYF
CDR3nt: TGTGCCAGCAGCGAGCCGGGTACGCAGTATTTT

j_gene: TRBJ1-1
v_gene: TRBV5-1
d_gene: NA
abundance: NA
CDR3aa: CASSPRTEHTEAFF
CDR3nt: TGCGCCAGCAGCCCACGGACGGAGCACACTGAAGCTTTCTTT

j_gene: TRBJ2-5
v_gene: TRBV2
d_gene: TRBD2
abundance: few
CDR3aa: CASSDLAGGETQYF
CDR3nt: TGTGCCAGCAGTGATCTAGCGGGGGGTGAGACCCAGTACTTC

j_gene: TRBJ1-5
v_gene: TRBV10-3
d_gene: TRBD1
abundance: NA
CDR3aa: CAISESGTGHQPQHF
CDR3nt: TGTGCCATCAGTGAGTCGGGGACAGGCCATCAGCCCCAGCATTTT

j_gene: TRBJ2-7
v_gene: TRBV20-1
d_gene: TRBD1
abundance: NA
CDR3aa: CSASQGQTPYEQYF
CDR3nt: TGCAGTGCTAGTCAGGGACAGACCCCCTACGAGCAGTACTTC

j_gene: TRBJ2-1
v_gene: TRBV7-3
d_gene: NA
abundance: NA
CDR3aa: CASSSTGRDEQFF
CDR3nt: TGTGCCAGCAGCTCGACAGGGAGGGATGAGCAGTTCTTC

j_gene: TRBJ2-5
v_gene: TRBV6-5
d_gene: TRBD2
abundance: NA
CDR3aa: CATGAGVQTQYF
CDR3nt: TGTGCCACCGGGGCGGGGGTGCAGACCCAGTACTTC

j_gene: TRBJ2-7
v_gene: TRBV20-1
d_gene: TRBD1
abundance: NA
CDR3aa: CSATTGAEQYF
CDR3nt: TGCAGTGCTACGACAGGGGCCGAGCAGTACTTC

j_gene: TRBJ2-4
v_gene: TRBV9
d_gene: NA
abundance: NA
CDR3aa: CASSVGGVQNIQYF
CDR3nt: TGTGCCAGCAGCGTAGGTGGAGTTCAAAACATTCAGTACTTC

j_gene: TRBJ2-5
v_gene: TRBV2
d_gene: NA
abundance: NA
CDR3aa: CASSTDGETQYF
CDR3nt: TGTGCCAGCAGTACGGACGGAGAGACCCAGTACTTC

j_gene: TRBJ1-1
v_gene: TRBV5-1
d_gene: TRBD1
abundance: NA
CDR3aa: CASSLATGALGAFF
CDR3nt: TGCGCCAGCAGCTTGGCCACAGGGGCGCTGGGAGCTTTCTTT

j_gene: TRBJ2-7
v_gene: TRBV4-3
d_gene: TRBD2
abundance: NA
CDR3aa: CASSQVGFSGGNSYEQYF
CDR3nt: TGCGCCAGCAGCCAAGTAGGCTTTAGCGGGGGGAACTCCTACGAGCAGTACTTC

j_gene: TRBJ2-3
v_gene: TRBV7-9
d_gene: NA
abundance: NA
CDR3aa: CASSLDTDTQYF
CDR3nt: TGTGCCAGCAGCTTGGACACAGATACGCAGTATTTT

j_gene: TRBJ2-2
v_gene: TRBV19
d_gene: NA
abundance: NA
CDR3aa: CASSILGTGELFF
CDR3nt: TGTGCCAGTAGTATTTTGGGGACCGGGGAGCTGTTTTTT

j_gene: TRBJ1-5
v_gene: TRBV27
d_gene: NA
abundance: NA
CDR3aa: CASSPRPGQPQHF
CDR3nt: TGTGCCAGCAGCCCGCGACCTGGACAGCCCCAGCATTTT

j_gene: TRBJ1-1
v_gene: TRBV4-3
d_gene: NA
abundance: NA
CDR3aa: CASSQTLTGVETEAFF
CDR3nt: TGCGCCAGCAGCCAAACTCTTACAGGAGTCGAGACTGAAGCTTTCTTT